The 10 T cell receptor beta chains given below trace back to one sample, sequenced in a study of response to subunit inactivated influenza vaccine. Each CDR3 protein gets one entry after TCRdb re-called the RT-PCR reads with MiXCR. The table shows 530,000 or so distinct CDR3 sequences, with less than 15% occurring only once. Sequenced here: PBMCs from blood, sampled about 13 days after vaccination. The receptors come from a man aged 45-60 years who received an inactivated influenza vaccine.

This clonotype was seen a handful of times. This sequence joins TRBV3-1 and TRBJ1-1; D gene unclear. V was cut by 4 bases and J by 4 bases, with 10 bases left in between. The CDR3 runs to 13 residues. Germline CDR1 LGHDT, CDR2 YNNKEL (reference sequence). CDR3 amino acids: CASSRSEVTEAFF. The DNA for the CDR3 is TGTGCCAGCAGCCGAAGCGAGGTCACTGAAGCTTTCTTT.

The V call is TRBV4-2, the J call TRBJ2-7; unclear D gene. Germline CDR1 and CDR2: LGHNA and YNFKEQ. The V and J ends lost 0 bases and 6 bases respectively, with 6 bases between them. The CDR3 has 12 residues. As DNA, the CDR3 is TGTGCCAGCAGCCAAGATAAAATCGAGCAGTACTTC. Residues: CASSQDKIEQYF.

This clonotype appeared a few times. The V gene is TRBV5-1, the J gene TRBJ2-2, with 10 bases that match TRBD1. The CDR3 sequence is 16 residues long. V was pared by 3 bases and J by 4 bases, with 6 bases of the junction left unmatched. Per the germline V gene, CDR1 is SGHRS and CDR2 is YFSETQ. The CDR3 reads CASSSGQGLVTGELFF. The CDR3 nucleotides read TGCGCCAGCAGCTCGGGACAGGGGCTCGTCACCGGGGAGCTGTTTTTT.

J is TRBJ2-3 and V is TRBV9, with 12 bases identical to TRBD2. With V trimmed by 0 bases and J by 3 bases, 2 bases remained unmatched. Germline CDR1 and CDR2: SGDLS and YYNGEE. The CDR3 contains 16 residues. The CDR3 DNA sequence: TGTGCCAGCAGCGTAGCTAGCGGGAGGGATACAGATACGCAGTATTTT. It encodes CASSVASGRDTDTQYF. The variable domain in full, with the rest retrieved from reference TRBV9 and TRBJ2-3, is DSGVTQTPKHLITATGQRVTLRCSPRSGDLSVYWYQQSLDQGLQFLIQYYNGEERAKGNILERFSAQQFPDLHSELNLSSLELGDSALYFCASSVASGRDTDTQYFGPGTRLTVL.

The chain has TRBV29-1 and TRBJ2-3; 8 nucleotides match TRBD2. The CDR3 consists of 14 residues. With 1 base clipped from V and 2 bases from J, the junction kept 2 bases outside the gene matches. Looked up from germline, CDR1 is SQVTM and CDR2 is ANQGSEA. CDR3 DNA sequence: TGCAGCGTTGAAGCTAGCGGGCACACAGATACGCAGTATTTT. Translation: CSVEASGHTDTQYF.

This clonotype has a count of ten or more. V gene TRBV7-6 combines with J gene TRBJ2-1; tentatively, D is TRBD2 (5 bases). CDR1 is SGHVS and CDR2 is FNYEAQ in the germline V gene. Trimming left V 1 base short and J 4 bases short, with 20 bases between. The CDR3 is made up of 18 amino acids. Here the CDR3 reads CASSLGRLLAPNYNEQFF. As DNA, the CDR3 is TGTGCCAGCAGCTTAGGACGGTTGCTAGCACCCAATTACAATGAGCAGTTCTTC.

At least ten counts were recorded for this clonotype. CDR3 in amino acids: CASSQVVNGEQFF. The DNA of the CDR3 is TGTGCCAGCAGCCAAGTAGTTAACGGTGAGCAGTTCTTC. V gene TRBV4-2 combines with J gene TRBJ2-1; D not resolved. Germline V gives CDR1 LGHNA, CDR2 YNFKEQ. The CDR3 length is 13 residues. The V end lost 1 base, the J end lost 9 bases, and 10 bases lay between the germline ends.

This clonotype was recorded a few times. The genes are TRBV7-6 and TRBJ2-1; 9 nucleotides match TRBD1. Trimming removed 1 base from V and 8 bases from J; junction bases left unmatched: 9. Germline CDR1 SGHVS, CDR2 FNYEAQ. This CDR3 spans 16 amino acids. CDR3 in amino acids: CASSLVRGDRVDEQFF. Written as DNA, the CDR3 is TGTGCCAGCAGCTTAGTCAGGGGGGACAGGGTCGATGAGCAGTTCTTC.

V usage is TRBV20-1 and J usage is TRBJ1-1, with 7 bases matching TRBD1. The CDR3 consists of 14 residues. Losses at the gene ends were 5 bases for V and 0 bases for J; bases not matched to a gene: 6. Germline V gene sequence: CDR1 DFQATT, CDR2 SNEGSKA (reference sequence). The DNA for the CDR3 is TGCAGTGCTCCCCGGACAGGTTTGAACACTGAAGCTTTCTTT. It translates to CSAPRTGLNTEAFF.

This chain uses TRBV12-3 or TRBV12-4 with TRBJ1-5; 9 bases map to TRBD1. Trimming at V came to 6 bases and at J to 7 bases, leaving 7 bases not matched to a gene. The CDR3 spans 14 residues. The CDR3 DNA reads TGTGCCAGCAGCTCGGGACAGGGAAAACAGCCCCAGCATTTT. Amino acid sequence: CASSSGQGKQPQHF.